The clone carrying this TCR beta chain was seen only a few times. What it binds is not known. This specimen comes from a study of post-analysis software for immune sequencing data. Study information: Courses of disease covered relapsing-remitting, secondary progressive and progressive-relapsing multiple sclerosis.

Unique molecular identifiers had been added to the TCR beta cDNA libraries. Researchers reported 400,000 to 550,000 cDNA molecules coming from around 1 to 10 million T cells. MiXCR was run by TCRdb on the PCR reads, yielding one entry per CDR3 protein. The sample lists roughly 730,000 distinct CDR3 sequences; just under 30% were seen once. Trimming removed 4 bases from V and 4 bases from J, with 11 bases in between. Germline V gene sequence: CDR1 LGHNA, CDR2 YSLEER. This CDR3 has 14 residues. Study-level findings and limits: When compared against controls, multiple sclerosis patients showed significantly lower normalized Chao1 diversity. Four or five TRBV segments, TRBV5-6, TRBV5-1 and TRBV20-1 among them, were found more frequent in patients than controls.

This chain joins TRBV4-3 and TRBJ2-1; D remains unclear. This sequence originates from a girl between 5 and 17 years old with multiple sclerosis. The specimen sequenced was blood. CDR3 DNA sequence: TGCGCCAGCAGCCCCAGAGCGCTTTACAATGAGCAGTTCTTC. Translation: CASSPRALYNEQFF.